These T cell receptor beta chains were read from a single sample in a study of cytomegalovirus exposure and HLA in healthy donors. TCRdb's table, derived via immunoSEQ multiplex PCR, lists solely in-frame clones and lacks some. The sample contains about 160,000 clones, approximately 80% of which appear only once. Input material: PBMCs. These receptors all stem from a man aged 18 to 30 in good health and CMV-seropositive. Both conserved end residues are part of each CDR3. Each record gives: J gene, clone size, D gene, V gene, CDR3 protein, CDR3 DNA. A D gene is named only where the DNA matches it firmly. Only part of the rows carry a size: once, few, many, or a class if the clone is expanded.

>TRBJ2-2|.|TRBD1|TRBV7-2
CASSLGTGLGGELFF
TGTGCCAGCAGCTTAGGGACAGGGCTGGGAGGGGAGCTGTTTTTT
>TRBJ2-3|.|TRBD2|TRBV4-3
CASSQDGSGGPGADTQYF
TGCGCCAGCAGCCAAGATGGATCGGGAGGGCCAGGGGCAGATACGCAGTATTTT
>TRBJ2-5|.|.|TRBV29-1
CSVPDRGETQYF
TGCAGCGTCCCGGACAGAGGAGAGACCCAGTACTTC
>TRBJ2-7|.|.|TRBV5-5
CASSQIGGGSDEQYF
TGCGCCAGCAGCCAAATAGGGGGAGGGTCGGACGAGCAGTACTTC
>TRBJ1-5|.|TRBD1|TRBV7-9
CASSTDQRTGNQPQHF
TGTGCCAGCAGCACCGACCAAAGGACAGGGAATCAGCCCCAGCATTTT
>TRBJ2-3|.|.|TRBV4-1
CASSQMGPSTDTQYF
TGCGCCAGCAGCCAAATGGGCCCTAGCACAGATACGCAGTATTTT
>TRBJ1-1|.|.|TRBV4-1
CASSQRPTGEAFF
TGCGCCAGCAGCCAGCGGCCAACGGGTGAAGCTTTCTTT
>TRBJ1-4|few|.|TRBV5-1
CASSLAFGGVGEKLFF
TGCGCCAGCAGCTTGGCCTTTGGGGGGGTCGGTGAAAAACTGTTTTTT
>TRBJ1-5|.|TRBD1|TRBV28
CASTRKQGEYSNQPQHF
TGTGCCAGCACCAGGAAACAGGGGGAGTATAGCAATCAGCCCCAGCATTTT
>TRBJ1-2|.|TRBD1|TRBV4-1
CASSQYDREDGYTF
TGCGCCAGCAGCCAATACGACAGGGAGGATGGCTACACCTTC
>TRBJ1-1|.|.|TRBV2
CAMGRENTEAFF
TGTGCTATGGGGAGGGAGAACACTGAAGCTTTCTTT
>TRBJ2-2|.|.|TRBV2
CASRNRDKNTGELFF
TGTGCCAGCAGAAATCGGGACAAAAACACCGGGGAGCTGTTTTTT
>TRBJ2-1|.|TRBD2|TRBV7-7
CASSLGTSGSSYNEQFF
TGTGCTAGCAGCTTGGGGACTAGCGGGAGCTCCTACAATGAGCAGTTCTTC
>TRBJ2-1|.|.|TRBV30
CAWRLTVNEQFF
TGTGCCTGGAGACTGACAGTCAATGAGCAGTTCTTC
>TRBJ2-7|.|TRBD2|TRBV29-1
CSVGLGEYEQYF
TGCAGCGTCGGACTAGGGGAGTACGAGCAGTACTTC
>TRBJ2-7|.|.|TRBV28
CASSSRAVFYEQYF
TGTGCCAGCAGCTCGAGAGCCGTATTTTACGAGCAGTACTTC
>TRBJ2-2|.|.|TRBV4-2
CASSQRPRRPTGELFF
TGTGCCAGCAGCCAGCGGCCTAGACGCCCCACCGGGGAGCTGTTTTTT
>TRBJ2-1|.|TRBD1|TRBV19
CASKQGSNEQFF
TGTGCCAGTAAACAGGGGTCCAATGAGCAGTTCTTC
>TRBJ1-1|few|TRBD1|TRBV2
CASSYRGPAFF
TGTGCCAGCAGTTACAGGGGGCCGGCTTTCTTT
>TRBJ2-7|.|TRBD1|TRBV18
CASSPLGTGVTYEQYF
TGTGCCAGCTCACCACTTGGGACAGGGGTTACCTACGAGCAGTACTTC
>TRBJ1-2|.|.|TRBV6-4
CASSDSGGRGEGYTF
TGTGCCAGCAGTGACTCCGGGGGAAGGGGTGAAGGCTACACCTTC
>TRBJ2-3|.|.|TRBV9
CASSVTTGTDTQYF
TGTGCCAGCAGCGTCACGACAGGCACAGATACGCAGTATTTT
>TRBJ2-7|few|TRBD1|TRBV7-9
CASSSPGQVNYEQYF
TGTGCCAGCAGTTCTCCGGGACAGGTAAACTACGAGCAGTACTTC
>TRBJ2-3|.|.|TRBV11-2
CASSLVGGSTDTQYF
TGTGCCAGCAGCTTAGTAGGAGGGAGCACAGATACGCAGTATTTT
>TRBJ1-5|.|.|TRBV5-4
CASSLGEGRGQPQHF
TGTGCCAGCAGCCTCGGGGAGGGACGGGGTCAGCCCCAGCATTTT
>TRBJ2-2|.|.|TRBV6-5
CASSPIDRRGGELFF
TGTGCCAGCAGTCCCATCGACAGGCGTGGCGGGGAGCTGTTTTTT